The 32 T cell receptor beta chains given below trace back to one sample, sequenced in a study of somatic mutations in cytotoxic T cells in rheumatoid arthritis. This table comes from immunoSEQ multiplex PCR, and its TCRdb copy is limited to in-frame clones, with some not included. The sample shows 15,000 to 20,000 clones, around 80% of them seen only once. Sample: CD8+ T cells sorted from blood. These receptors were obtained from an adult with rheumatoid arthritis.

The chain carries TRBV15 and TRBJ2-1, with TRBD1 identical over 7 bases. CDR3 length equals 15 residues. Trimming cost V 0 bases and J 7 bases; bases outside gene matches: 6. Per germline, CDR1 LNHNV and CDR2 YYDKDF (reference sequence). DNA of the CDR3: TGTGCCACCAGCAGAGAGAGGGGGCGCGGTAATGAGCAGTTCTTC. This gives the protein CATSRERGRGNEQFF.

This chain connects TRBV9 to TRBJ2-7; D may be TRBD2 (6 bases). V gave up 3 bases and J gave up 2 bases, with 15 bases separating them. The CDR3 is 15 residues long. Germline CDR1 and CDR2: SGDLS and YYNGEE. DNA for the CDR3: TGTGCCAGCAGCGCCGAGGGACTTCCACCCTACGAGCAGTACTTC. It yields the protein CASSAEGLPPYEQYF.

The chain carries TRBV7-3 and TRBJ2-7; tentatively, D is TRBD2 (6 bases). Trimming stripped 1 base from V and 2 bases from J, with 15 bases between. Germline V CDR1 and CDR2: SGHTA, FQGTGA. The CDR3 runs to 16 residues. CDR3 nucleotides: TGTGCCAGCAGCTTAAAGGGTGGCGGGGCAACCTACGAGCAGTACTTC. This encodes CASSLKGGGATYEQYF.

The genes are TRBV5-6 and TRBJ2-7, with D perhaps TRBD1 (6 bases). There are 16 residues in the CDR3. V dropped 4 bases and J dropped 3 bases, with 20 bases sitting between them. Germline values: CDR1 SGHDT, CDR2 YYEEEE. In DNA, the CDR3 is TGTGCCAGCAGCAGCGACAGGTCCCCTCATTACTACGAGCAGTACTTC. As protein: CASSSDRSPHYYEQYF.

The CDR3 reads CASSLRRGNYNEQFF. The CDR3 nucleotides are TGTGCCAGCAGCCTTCGTCGGGGTAACTACAATGAGCAGTTCTTC. The rearrangement uses TRBV4-2 and TRBJ2-1, with TRBD2 as a possible D gene (5 bases). Germline loops: CDR1 LGHNA, CDR2 YNFKEQ. The germline V and J ends were trimmed by 4 bases and 3 bases, with 13 bases remaining between them. This CDR3 has 15 residues.

The CDR3 nucleotides are TGTGCCAGCAGCGGGGGGGCAGCGGGCTACACCTTC. Amino acids: CASSGGAAGYTF. The gene calls are TRBV9 and TRBJ1-2, with D perhaps matching TRBD1 (6 bases). Germline V gene data show CDR1 as SGDLS and CDR2 as YYNGEE. The ends were cut back, 3 bases at V and 8 bases at J, with 11 bases in the middle. This CDR3 contains 12 residues.

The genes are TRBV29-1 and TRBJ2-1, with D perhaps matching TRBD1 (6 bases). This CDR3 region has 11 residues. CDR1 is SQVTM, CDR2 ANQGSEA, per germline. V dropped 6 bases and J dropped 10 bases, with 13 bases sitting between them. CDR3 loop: CSVYRDQEQFF. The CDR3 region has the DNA TGCAGCGTCTACAGGGATCAGGAGCAGTTCTTC.

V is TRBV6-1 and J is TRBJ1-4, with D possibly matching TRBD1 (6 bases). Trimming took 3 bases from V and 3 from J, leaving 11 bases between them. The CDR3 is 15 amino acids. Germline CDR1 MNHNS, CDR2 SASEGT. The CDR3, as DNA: TGTGCCAGCAGTGACCAGACAGGATCTAATGAAAAACTGTTTTTT. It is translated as CASSDQTGSNEKLFF.

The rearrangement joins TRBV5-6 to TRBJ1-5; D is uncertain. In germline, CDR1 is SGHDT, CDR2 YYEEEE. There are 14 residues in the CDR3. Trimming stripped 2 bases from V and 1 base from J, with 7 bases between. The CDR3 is CASSFGGSNQPQHF. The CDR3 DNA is TGTGCCAGCAGCTTTGGAGGGAGCAATCAGCCCCAGCATTTT.

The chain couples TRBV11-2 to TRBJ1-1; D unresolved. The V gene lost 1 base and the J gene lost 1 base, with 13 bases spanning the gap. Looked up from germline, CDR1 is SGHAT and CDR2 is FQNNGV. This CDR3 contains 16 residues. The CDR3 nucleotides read TGTGCCAGCAGCTTAGGCCTCAGCTCCAAGAACACTGAAGCTTTCTTT. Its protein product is CASSLGLSSKNTEAFF.

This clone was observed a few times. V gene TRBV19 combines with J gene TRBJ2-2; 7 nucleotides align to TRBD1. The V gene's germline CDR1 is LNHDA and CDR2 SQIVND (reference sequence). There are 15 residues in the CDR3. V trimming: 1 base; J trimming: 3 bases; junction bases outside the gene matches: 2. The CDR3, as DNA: TGTGCCAGTAGTATAGGAGACAGGGACACCGGGGAGCTGTTTTTT. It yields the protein CASSIGDRDTGELFF.

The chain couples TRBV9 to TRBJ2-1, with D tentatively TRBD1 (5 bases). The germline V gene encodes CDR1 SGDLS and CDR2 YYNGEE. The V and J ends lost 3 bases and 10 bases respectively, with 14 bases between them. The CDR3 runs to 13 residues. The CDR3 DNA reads TGTGCCAGCAGCGGCTCTGACAGAGGCGAGCAGTTCTTC. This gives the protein CASSGSDRGEQFF.

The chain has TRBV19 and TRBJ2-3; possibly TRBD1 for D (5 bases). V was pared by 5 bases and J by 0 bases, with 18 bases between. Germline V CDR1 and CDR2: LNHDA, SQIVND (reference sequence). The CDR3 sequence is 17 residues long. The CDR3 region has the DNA TGTGCCAGTAGTGCAACTTTCCAGGGATCTAGCACAGATACGCAGTATTTT. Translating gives CASSATFQGSSTDTQYF.

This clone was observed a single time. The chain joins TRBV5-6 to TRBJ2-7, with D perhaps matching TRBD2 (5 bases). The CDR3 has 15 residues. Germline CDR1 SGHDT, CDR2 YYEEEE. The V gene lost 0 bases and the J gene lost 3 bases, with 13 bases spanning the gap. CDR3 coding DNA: TGTGCCAGCAGCTTGGCTTCGGGGTCCATCTACGAGCAGTACTTC. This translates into CASSLASGSIYEQYF.

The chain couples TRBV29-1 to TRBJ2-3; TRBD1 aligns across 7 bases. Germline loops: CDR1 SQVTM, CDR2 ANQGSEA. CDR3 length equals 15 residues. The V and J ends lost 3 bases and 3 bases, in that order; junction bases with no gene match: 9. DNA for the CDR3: TGCAGCGTTGATGGTCTAGGGACAGCGACAGATACGCAGTATTTT. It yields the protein CSVDGLGTATDTQYF.

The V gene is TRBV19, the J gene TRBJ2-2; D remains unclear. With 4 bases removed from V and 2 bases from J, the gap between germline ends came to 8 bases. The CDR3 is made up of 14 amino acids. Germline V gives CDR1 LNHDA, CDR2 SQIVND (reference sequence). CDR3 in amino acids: CASSNSPNTGELFF. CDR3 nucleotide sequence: TGTGCCAGTAGTAACAGTCCCAACACCGGGGAGCTGTTTTTT.

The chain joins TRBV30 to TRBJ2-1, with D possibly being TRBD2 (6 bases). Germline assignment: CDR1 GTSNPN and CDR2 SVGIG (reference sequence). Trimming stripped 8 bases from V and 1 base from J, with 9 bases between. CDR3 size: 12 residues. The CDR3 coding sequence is TGTGCCCCCGGGGGTTCCTACAATGAGCAGTTCTTC. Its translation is CAPGGSYNEQFF.

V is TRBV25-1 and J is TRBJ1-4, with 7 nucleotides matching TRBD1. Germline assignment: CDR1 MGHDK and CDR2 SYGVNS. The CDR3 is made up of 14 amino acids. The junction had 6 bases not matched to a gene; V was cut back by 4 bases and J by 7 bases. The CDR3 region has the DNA TGTGCCAGCAGTGGTGACAGGGACGCTGAAAAACTGTTTTTT. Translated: CASSGDRDAEKLFF.

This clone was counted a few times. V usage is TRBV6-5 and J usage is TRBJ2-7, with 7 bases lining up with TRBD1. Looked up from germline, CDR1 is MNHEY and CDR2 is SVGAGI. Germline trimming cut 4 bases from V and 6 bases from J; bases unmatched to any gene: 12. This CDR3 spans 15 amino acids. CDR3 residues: CASSSASTGRGEQYF. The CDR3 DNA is TGTGCCAGCAGTTCCGCGTCGACAGGGAGAGGCGAGCAGTACTTC.

CDR3 loop: CSVELTDYEQYF. CDR3 DNA sequence: TGCAGCGTTGAACTGACAGACTACGAGCAGTACTTC. This rearrangement joins TRBV29-1 to TRBJ2-7; possible D gene TRBD1, 5 bases. The germline V gene has CDR1 SQVTM and CDR2 ANQGSEA. V lost 2 bases to trimming and J lost 3 bases, with 8 bases between them. This CDR3 is built from 12 residues.

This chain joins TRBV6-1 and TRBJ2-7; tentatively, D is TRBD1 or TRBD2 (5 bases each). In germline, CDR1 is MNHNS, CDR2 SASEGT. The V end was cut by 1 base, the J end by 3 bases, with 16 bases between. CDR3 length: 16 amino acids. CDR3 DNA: TGTGCCAGCAGTGAAGTTGAGGGGAAAAGGATCTACGAGCAGTACTTC. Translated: CASSEVEGKRIYEQYF.

The CDR3 sequence is CASSQIGRHSGANVLTF. CDR3 nucleotide sequence: TGTGCCAGCAGCCAAATTGGTCGGCACTCTGGGGCCAACGTCCTGACTTTC. The V gene is TRBV14, the J gene TRBJ2-6, with D unclear. The CDR3 spans 17 residues. Between the trimmed V and J ends, which lost 2 bases and 0 bases, there was a span of 11 bases. The germline V gene encodes CDR1 SGHDN and CDR2 FVKESK.

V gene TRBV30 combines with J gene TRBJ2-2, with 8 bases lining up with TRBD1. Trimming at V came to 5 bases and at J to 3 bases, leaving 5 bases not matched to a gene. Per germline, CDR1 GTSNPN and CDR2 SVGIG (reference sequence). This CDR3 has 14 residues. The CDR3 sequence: CAWDHRGYTGELFF. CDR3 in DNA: TGTGCCTGGGACCACAGGGGGTACACCGGGGAGCTGTTTTTT. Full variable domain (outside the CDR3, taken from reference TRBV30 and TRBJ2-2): SQTIHQWPATLVQPVGSPLSLECTVEGTSNPNLYWYRQAAGRGLQLLFYSVGIGQISSEVPQNLSASRPQDRQFILSSKKLLLSDSGFYLCAWDHRGYTGELFFGEGSRLTVL.

The CDR3 nucleotides read TGTGCCATCAGTGAGTCGGAGACACCTTCCTATGGCTACACCTTC. It codes for CAISESETPSYGYTF. The chain employs TRBV10-3 and TRBJ1-2; D uncertain. V lost 0 bases, J lost 4 bases, and 12 bases lay in between. CDR3 length: 15 amino acids. Germline values: CDR1 ENHRY, CDR2 SYGVKD.

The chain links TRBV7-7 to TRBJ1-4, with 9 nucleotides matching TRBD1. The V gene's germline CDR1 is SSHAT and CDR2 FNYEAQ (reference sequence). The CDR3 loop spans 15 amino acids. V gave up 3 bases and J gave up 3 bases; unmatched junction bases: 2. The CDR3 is CASSLGTGPNEKLFF. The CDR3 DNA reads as TGTGCCAGCAGCTTGGGGACAGGGCCTAATGAAAAACTGTTTTTT.

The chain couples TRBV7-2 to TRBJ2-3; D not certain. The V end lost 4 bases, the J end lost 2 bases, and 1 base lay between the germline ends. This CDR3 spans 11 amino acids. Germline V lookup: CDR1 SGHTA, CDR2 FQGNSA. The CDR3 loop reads CASSSTDTQYF. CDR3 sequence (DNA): TGTGCCAGCAGCTCCACAGATACGCAGTATTTT.

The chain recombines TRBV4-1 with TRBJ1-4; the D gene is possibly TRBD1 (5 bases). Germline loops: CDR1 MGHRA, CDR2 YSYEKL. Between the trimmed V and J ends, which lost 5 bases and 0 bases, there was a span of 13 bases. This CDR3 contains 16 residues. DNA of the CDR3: TGCGCCAGCAGCTTCCGACAGCTAGCAACTAATGAAAAACTGTTTTTT. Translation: CASSFRQLATNEKLFF.

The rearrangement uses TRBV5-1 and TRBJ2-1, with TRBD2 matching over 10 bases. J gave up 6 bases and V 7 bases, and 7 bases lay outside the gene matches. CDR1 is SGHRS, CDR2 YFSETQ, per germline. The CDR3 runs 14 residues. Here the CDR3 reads CASESGLAVNEQFF. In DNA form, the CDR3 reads TGCGCCAGCGAATCCGGACTAGCGGTCAATGAGCAGTTCTTC.

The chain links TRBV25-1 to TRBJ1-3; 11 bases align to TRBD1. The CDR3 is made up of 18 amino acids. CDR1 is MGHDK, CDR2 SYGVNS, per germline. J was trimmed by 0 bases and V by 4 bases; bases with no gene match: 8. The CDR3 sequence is CASSAPRTGGASGNTIYF. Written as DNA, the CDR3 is TGTGCCAGCAGTGCTCCGAGGACAGGGGGCGCCTCTGGAAACACCATATATTTT.

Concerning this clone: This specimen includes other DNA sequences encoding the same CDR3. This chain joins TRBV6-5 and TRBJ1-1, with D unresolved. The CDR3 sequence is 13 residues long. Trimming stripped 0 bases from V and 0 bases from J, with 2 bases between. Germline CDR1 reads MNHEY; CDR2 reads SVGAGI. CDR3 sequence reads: CASSYSVNTEAFF. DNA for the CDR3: TGTGCCAGCAGTTACTCGGTGAACACTGAAGCTTTCTTT.

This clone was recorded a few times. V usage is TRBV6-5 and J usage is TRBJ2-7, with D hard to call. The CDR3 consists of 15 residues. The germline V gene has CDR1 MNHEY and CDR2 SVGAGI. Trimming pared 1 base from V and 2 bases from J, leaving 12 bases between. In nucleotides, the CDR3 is TGTGCCAGCAGTTACTTTTCCAAGGGAACCTACGAGCAGTACTTC. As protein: CASSYFSKGTYEQYF.

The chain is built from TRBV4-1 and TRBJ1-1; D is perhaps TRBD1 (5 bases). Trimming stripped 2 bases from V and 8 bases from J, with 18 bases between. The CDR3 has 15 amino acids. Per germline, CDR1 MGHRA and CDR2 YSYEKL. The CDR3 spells CASSQRGLGRWEAFF. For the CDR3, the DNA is TGCGCCAGCAGCCAAAGGGGACTGGGAAGATGGGAAGCTTTCTTT.